This T cell receptor beta chain was obtained from a study of cytomegalovirus exposure and HLA in healthy donors. To note about this clone: As yet, its antigen is unknown.

Overall study findings and caveats: Across donors, presence/absence analyses took sequencing depth to be roughly uniform. Earlier findings revealed that most TCR beta V segments proved productive either about 87% or about 30% of the time.

The PCR had 60 Vbeta and 13 Jbeta primers. Some clones are missing from TCRdb's copy, which holds only in-frame ones; the method was immunoSEQ multiplex PCR. Here the sample spans roughly 140,000 clones, 55% to 80% being singletons. The ends were cut back, 2 bases at V and 6 bases at J, with 10 bases in the middle. From germline, CDR1 is GTSNPN and CDR2 SVGIG (reference sequence). This CDR3 region has 12 residues. The receptor was derived from a woman aged 55-75 years in good health and CMV-seropositive. The J gene is TRBJ1-2, the V gene TRBV30, with D hard to call. The sequenced sample consisted of PBMCs. The CDR3 DNA reads TGTGCCTGGAGTTGGGCGGGTAATGGCTACACCTTC. Encoded protein: CAWSWAGNGYTF.